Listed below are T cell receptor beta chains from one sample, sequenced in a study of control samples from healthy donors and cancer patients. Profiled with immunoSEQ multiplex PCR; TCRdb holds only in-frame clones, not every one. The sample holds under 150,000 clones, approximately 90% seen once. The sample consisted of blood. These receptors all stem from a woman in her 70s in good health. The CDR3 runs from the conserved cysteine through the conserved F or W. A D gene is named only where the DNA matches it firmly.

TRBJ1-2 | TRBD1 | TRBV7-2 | CASSHSGQATYGYTF
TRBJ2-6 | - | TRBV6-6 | CASYLSGANVLTF
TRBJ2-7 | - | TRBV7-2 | CASTRFQGNEQYF
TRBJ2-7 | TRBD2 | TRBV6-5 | CASGGGYEQYF
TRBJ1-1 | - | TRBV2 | CASGRLTENTEAFF
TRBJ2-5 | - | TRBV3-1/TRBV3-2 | CASRISGRIYF
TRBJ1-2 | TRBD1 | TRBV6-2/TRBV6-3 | CASSRVDRGYGYTF
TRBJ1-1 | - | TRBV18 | CASSPLDSPLRVFF
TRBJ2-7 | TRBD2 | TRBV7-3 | CASSLKASGGSHEQYF
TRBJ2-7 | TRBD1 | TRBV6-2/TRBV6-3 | CASSSPGDRVHEQYF
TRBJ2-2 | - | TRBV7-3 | CASSLSTTGELFF
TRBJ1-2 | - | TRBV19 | CASSIALEGTINYGYTF
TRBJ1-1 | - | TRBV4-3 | CASSQDRGTEAFF
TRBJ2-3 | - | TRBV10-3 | CAISEDPADTQYF
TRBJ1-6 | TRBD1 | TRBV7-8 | CASSLDRGQGSPLHF
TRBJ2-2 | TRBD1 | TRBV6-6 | CASTTTGETGELFF
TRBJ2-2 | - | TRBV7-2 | CASSLAGVGGELFF
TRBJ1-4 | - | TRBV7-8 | CASSPQLWRTNEKLFF
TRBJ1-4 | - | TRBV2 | CASSRDRRTNEKLFF
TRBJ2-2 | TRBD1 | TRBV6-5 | CASRRQGRAGELFF
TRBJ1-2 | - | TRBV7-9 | CASSRTRGDNYGYTF
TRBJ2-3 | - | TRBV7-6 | CASSLGVQADTQYF
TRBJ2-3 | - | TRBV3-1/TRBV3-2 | CASSQGGAGGQYF
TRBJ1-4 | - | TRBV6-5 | CASSYDRTREKLFF
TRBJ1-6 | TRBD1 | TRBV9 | CASSSRPGQGANNSPLHF
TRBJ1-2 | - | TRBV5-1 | CASSWDVGNYGYTF
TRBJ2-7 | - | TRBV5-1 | CASSLGTLSYEQYF
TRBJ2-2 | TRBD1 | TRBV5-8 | CARGTGVGTGELFF
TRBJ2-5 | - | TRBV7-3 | CASSRAGETQYF
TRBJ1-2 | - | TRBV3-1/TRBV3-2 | CASSQGGGYTF
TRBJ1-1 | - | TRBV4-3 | CASSQEGANEAFF